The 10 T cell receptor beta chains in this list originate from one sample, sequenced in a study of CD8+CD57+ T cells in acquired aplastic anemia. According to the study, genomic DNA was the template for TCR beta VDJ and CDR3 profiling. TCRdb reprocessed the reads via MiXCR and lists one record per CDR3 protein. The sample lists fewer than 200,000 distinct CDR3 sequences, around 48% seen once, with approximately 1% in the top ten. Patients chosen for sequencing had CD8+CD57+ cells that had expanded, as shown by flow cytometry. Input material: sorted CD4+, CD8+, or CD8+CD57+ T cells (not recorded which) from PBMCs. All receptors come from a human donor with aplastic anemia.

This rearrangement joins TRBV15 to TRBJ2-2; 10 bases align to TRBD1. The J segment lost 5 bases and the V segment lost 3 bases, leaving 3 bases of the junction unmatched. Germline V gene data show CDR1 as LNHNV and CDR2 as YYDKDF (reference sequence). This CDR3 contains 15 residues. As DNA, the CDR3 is TGTGCCACCAGCAGGGACAGGGGGTGGACCGGGGAGCTGTTTTTT. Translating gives CATSRDRGWTGELFF. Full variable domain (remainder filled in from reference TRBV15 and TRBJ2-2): DAMVIQNPRYQVTQFGKPVTLSCSQTLNHNVMYWYQQKSSQAPKLLFHYYDKDFNNEADTPDNFQSRRPNTSFCFLDIRSPGLGDTAMYLCATSRDRGWTGELFFGEGSRLTVL.

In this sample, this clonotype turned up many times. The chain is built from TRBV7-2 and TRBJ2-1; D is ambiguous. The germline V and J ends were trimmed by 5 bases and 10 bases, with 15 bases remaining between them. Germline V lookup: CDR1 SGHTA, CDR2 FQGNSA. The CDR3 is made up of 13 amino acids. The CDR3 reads CASSQKRTQEQFF. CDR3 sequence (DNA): TGTGCCAGCAGCCAAAAGAGGACCCAGGAGCAGTTCTTC. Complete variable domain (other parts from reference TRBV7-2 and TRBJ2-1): GAGVSQSPSNKVTEKGKDVELRCDPISGHTALYWYRQSLGQGLEFLIYFQGNSAPDKSGLPSDRFSAERTGGSVSTLTIQRTQQEDSAVYLCASSQKRTQEQFFGPGTRLTVL.

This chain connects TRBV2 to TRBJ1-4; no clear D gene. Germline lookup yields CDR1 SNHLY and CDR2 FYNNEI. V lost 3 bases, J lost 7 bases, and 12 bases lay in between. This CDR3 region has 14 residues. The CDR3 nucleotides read TGTGCCAGCAGTGACTCGTTCGATACTGAAAAACTGTTTTTT. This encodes CASSDSFDTEKLFF.

CDR3 bases: TGCAGTGCTAGATATAGGAGCTCCTATAATTCACCCCTCCACTTT. Translating it yields CSARYRSSYNSPLHF. The rearrangement links TRBV20-1 to TRBJ1-6; D gene ambiguous. Germline-derived CDR1 and CDR2 are DFQATT and SNEGSKA (reference sequence). The CDR3 covers 15 residues. Between the trimmed V and J ends, which lost 2 bases and 0 bases, there was a span of 8 bases.

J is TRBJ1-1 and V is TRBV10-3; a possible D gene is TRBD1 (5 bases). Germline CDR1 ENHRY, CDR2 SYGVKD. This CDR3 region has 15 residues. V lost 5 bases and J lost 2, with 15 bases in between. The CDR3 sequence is CAISLSAGINTEAFF. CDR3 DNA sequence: TGTGCCATCAGTTTGTCCGCAGGGATTAACACTGAAGCTTTCTTT.

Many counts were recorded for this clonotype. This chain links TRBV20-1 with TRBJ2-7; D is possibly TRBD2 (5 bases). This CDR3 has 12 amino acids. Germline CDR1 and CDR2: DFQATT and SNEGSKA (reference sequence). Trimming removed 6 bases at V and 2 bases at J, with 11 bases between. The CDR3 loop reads CSAISGAYEQYF. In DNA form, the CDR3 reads TGCAGTGCCATCTCCGGGGCCTACGAGCAGTACTTC.

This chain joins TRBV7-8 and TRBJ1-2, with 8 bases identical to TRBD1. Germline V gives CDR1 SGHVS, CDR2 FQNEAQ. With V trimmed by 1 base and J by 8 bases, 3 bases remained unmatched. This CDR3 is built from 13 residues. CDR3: CASSLGTGRGYTF. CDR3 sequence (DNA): TGTGCCAGCAGCTTAGGGACAGGGCGCGGCTACACCTTC.

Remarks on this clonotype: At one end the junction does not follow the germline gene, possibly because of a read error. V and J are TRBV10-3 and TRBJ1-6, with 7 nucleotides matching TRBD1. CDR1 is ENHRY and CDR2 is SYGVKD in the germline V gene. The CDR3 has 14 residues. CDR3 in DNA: TGTGCCATCAGACCTAGGGACAGTAATTCACCCCTCTACTTT. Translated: CAIRPRDSNSPLYF.

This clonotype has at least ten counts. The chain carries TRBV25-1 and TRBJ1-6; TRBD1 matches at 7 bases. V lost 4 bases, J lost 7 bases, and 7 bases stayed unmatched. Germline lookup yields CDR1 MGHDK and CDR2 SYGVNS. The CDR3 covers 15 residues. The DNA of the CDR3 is TGTGCCAGCAGTGTCCCCGGGACAGCAAATTCACCCCTCCACTTT. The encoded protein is CASSVPGTANSPLHF.

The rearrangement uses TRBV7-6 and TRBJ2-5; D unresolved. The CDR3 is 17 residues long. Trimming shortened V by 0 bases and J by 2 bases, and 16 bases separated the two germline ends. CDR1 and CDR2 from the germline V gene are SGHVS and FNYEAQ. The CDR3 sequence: CASSLAAPQSRQETQYF. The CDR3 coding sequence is TGTGCCAGCAGCTTAGCGGCGCCCCAAAGCAGGCAAGAGACCCAGTACTTC.